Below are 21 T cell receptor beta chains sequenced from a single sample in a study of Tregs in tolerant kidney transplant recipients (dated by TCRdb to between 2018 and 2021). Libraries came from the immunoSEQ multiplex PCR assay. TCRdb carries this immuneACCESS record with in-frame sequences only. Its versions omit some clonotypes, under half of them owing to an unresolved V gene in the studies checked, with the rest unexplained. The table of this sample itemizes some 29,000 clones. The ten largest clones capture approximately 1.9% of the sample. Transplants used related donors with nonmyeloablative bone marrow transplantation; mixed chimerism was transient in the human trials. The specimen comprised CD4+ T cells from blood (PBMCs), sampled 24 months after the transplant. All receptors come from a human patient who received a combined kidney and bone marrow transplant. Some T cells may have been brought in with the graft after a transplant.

CDR3 DNA (partial): TGCGCCAGCAGCCCTACGGCGGGAACG. Residues: CASSPTAGT. The whole CDR3 region reads CASSPTAGTQYF. This chain connects TRBV5-1 to TRBJ2-3; weak D call: TRBD2 (6 bases). The CDR3 end falls 3 residues outside the read, so it is completed with the germline J gene. The V gene's germline CDR1 is SGHRS and CDR2 YFSETQ. This CDR3 spans 12 amino acids.

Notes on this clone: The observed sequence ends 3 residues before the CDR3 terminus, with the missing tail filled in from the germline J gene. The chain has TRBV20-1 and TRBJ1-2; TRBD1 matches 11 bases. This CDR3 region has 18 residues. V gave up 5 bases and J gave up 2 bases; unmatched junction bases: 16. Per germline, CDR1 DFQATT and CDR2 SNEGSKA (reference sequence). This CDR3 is CSARLPPGQGGLNYGYTF. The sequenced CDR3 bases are TGCAGTGCTCGCCTGCCTCCGGGACAGGGGGGACTGAACTATGGC.

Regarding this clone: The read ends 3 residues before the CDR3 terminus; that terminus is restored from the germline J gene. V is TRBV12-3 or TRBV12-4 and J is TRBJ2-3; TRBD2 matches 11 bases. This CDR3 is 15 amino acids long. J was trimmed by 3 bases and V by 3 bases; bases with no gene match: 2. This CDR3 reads CASSFASGRTDTQYF. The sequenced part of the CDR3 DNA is TGTGCCAGCAGTTTTGCTAGCGGGAGGACAGATACG.

Partial CDR3 DNA: TGCGCCAGCACCCCCTCCCCGGACCAAGAGACC. Its translation: CASTPSPDQET. The entire CDR3 sequence reads CASTPSPDQETQYF. The V and J genes are TRBV5-1 and TRBJ2-5, with unresolved D. The read ends 3 residues early relative to the CDR3; the germline J gene fills the gap. This CDR3 region has 14 residues. Per the germline V gene, CDR1 is SGHRS and CDR2 is YFSETQ. V lost 6 bases, J lost 0 bases, and 12 bases lay in between. The whole variable domain, remainder taken from reference TRBV5-1 and TRBJ2-5, is KAGVTQTPRYLIKTRGQQVTLSCSPISGHRSVSWYQQTPGQGLQFLFEYFSETQRNKGNFPGRFSGRQFSNSRSEMNVSTLELGDSALYLCASTPSPDQETQYFGPGTRLLVL.

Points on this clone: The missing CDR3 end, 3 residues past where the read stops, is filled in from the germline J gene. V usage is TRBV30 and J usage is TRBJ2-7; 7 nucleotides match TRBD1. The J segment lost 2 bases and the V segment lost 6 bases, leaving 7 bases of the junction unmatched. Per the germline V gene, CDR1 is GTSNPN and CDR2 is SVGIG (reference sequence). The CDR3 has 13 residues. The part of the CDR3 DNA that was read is TGTGCCTGCATACAGGGGTTTCCCTACGAG. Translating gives CACIQGFPYE. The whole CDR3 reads CACIQGFPYEQYF.

Partial CDR3 DNA: TGTGCCAGTAGTACAGGTCTGCGAGAGACC. Protein product: CASSTGLRET. In full, the CDR3 reads CASSTGLRETQYF. The chain uses TRBV19 and TRBJ2-5; D not resolved. Read data end 3 residues before the CDR3 end; the end is taken from the germline J gene. Germline CDR1 and CDR2: LNHDA and SQIVND (reference sequence). The CDR3 has 13 residues. The V and J ends lost 4 bases and 4 bases respectively, with 10 bases between them.

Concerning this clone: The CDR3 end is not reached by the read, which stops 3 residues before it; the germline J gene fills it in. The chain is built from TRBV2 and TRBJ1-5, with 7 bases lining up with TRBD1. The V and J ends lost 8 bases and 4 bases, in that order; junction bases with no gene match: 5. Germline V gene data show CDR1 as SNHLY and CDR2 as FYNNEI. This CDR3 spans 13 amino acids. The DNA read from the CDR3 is TGTGCCAGCGGGACAGCAATTAATCAGCCC. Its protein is CASGTAINQP. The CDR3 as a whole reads CASGTAINQPQHF.

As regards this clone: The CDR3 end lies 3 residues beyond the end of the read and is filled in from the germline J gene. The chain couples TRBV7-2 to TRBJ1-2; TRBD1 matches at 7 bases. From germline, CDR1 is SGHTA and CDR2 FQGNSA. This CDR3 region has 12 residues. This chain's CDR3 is CASGRQGRGYTF. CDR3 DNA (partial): TGTGCCAGCGGACGACAGGGCAGGGGC.

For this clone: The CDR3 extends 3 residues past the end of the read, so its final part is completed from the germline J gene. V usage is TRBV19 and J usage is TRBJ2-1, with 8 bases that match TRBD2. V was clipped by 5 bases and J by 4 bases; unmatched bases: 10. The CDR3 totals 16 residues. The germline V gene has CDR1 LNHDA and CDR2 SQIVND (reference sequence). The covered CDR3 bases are TGTGCCAGTAGTCCCCAACTAGCGGAGAGGTACAATGAG. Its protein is CASSPQLAERYNE. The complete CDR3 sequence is CASSPQLAERYNEQFF. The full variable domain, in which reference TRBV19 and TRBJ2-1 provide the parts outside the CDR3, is DGGITQSPKYLFRKEGQNVTLSCEQNLNHDAMYWYRQDPGQGLRLIYYSQIVNDFQKGDIAEGYSVSREKKESFPLTVTSAQKNPTAFYLCASSPQLAERYNEQFFGPGTRLTVL.

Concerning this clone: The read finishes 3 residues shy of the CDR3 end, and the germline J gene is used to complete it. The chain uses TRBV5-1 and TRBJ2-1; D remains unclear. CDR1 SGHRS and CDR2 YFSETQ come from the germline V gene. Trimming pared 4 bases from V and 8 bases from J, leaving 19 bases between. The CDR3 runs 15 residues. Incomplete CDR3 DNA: TGCGCCAGCAGCACCAGACTCGACCAAGGCCATGAG. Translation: CASSTRLDQGHE. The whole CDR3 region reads CASSTRLDQGHEQFF.

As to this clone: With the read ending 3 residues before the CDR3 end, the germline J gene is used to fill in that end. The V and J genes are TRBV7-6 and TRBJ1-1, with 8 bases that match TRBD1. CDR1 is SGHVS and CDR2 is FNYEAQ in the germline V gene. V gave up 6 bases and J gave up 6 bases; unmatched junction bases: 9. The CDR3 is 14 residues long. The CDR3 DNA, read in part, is TGTGCCAGCAGTCGTAACAGGGGGTTGTCTGAA. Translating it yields CASSRNRGLSE. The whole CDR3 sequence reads CASSRNRGLSEAFF.

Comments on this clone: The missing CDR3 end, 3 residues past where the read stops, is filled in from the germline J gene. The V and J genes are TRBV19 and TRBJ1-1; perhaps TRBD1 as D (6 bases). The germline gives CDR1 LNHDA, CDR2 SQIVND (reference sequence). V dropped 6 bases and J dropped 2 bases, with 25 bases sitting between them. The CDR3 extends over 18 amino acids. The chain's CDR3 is CASSRSWDLQGGNTEAFF. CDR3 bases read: TGTGCCAGTAGCCGCTCATGGGACCTTCAAGGGGGAAACACTGAA.

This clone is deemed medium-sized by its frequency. The sequenced CDR3 bases are TGCAGTGCTAAAAACCAACTAGCCGGGCCTTACAATGAG. This sequence encodes CSAKNQLAGPYNE. In full, the CDR3 reads CSAKNQLAGPYNEQFF. V usage is TRBV20-1 and J usage is TRBJ2-1; a possible D gene is TRBD2 (6 bases). Read coverage stops 3 residues before the CDR3 terminus; the germline J gene supplies the remainder. The CDR3 is made up of 16 amino acids. The V end was cut by 4 bases, the J end by 4 bases, with 20 bases between. Germline CDR1 reads DFQATT; CDR2 reads SNEGSKA (reference sequence).

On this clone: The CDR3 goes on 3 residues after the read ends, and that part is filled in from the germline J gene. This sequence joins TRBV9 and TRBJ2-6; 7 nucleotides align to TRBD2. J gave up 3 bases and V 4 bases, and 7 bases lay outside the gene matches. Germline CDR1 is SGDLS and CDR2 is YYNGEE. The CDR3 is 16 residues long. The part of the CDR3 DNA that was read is TGTGCCAGCAGCACCCTGGGGGGGGTTGGGGCCAACGTC. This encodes CASSTLGGVGANV. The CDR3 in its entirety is CASSTLGGVGANVLTF.

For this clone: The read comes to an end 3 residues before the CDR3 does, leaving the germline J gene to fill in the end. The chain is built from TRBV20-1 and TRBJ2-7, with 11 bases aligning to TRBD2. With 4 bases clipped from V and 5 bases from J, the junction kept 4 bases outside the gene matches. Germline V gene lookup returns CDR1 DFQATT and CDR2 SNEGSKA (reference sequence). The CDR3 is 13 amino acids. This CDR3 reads CSATSGRNHEQYF. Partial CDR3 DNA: TGCAGTGCTACTAGCGGGAGGAACCACGAG.

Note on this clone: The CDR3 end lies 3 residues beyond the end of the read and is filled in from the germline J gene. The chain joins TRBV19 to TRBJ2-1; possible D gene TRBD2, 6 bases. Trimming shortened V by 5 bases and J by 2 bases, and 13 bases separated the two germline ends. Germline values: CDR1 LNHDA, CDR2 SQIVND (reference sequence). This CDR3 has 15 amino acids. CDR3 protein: CASSPGTGTYNEQFF. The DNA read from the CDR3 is TGTGCCAGTAGTCCCGGGACTGGTACCTACAATGAG.

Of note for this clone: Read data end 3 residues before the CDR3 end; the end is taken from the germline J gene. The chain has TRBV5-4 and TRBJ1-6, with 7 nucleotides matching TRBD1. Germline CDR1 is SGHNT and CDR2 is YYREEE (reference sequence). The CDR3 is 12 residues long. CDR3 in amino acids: CASSAYRGALHF. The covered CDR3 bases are TGTGCCAGCAGCGCCTACAGGGGTGCC. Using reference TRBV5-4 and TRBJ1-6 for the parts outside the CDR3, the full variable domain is ETGVTQSPTHLIKTRGQQVTLRCSSQSGHNTVSWYQQALGQGPQFIFQYYREEENGRGNFPPRFSGLQFPNYSSELNVNALELDDSALYLCASSAYRGALHFGNGTRLTVT.

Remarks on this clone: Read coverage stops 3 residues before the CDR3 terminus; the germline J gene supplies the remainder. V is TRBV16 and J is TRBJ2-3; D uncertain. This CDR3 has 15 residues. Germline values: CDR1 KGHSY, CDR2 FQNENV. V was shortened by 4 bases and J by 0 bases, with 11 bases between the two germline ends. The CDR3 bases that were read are TGTGCCAGCAGCCCAAACGCGGATAGCACAGATACG. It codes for CASSPNADSTDT. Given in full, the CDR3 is CASSPNADSTDTQYF.

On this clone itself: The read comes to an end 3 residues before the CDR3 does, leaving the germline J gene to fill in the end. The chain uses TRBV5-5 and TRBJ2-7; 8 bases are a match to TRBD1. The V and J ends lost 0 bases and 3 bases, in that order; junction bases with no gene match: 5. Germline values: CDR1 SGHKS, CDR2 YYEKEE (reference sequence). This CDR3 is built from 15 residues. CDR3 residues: CASSLVLDRDYEQYF. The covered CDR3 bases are TGTGCCAGCAGCTTGGTTTTGGACAGGGACTACGAG.

The CDR3 sequence is CASIPRGGYSTDTQYF. The CDR3 bases that were read are TGTGCCAGCATCCCCAGGGGCGGGTATAGCACAGATACG. The chain recombines TRBV6-2 or TRBV6-3 with TRBJ2-3; the D gene is possibly TRBD1 (6 bases). The missing CDR3 end, 3 residues past where the read stops, is filled in from the germline J gene. The V gene lost 7 bases and the J gene lost 0 bases, with 17 bases spanning the gap. The CDR3 has 16 amino acids. Germline V CDR1 and CDR2: MNHEY, SVGEGT.

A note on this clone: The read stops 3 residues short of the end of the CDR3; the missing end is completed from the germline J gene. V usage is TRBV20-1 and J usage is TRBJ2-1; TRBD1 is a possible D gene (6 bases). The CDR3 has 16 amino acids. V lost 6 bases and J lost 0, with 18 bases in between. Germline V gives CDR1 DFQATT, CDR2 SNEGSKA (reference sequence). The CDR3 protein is CSAITYRASSYNEQFF. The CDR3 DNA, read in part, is TGCAGTGCCATTACATACAGGGCGAGCTCCTACAATGAG.